This T cell receptor beta chain was captured in a study of blood T cell repertoires in COVID-19. Study-level information: Researchers got acute and convalescent COVID-19 samples from the United States, Italy and Spain.

The CDR3 extends over 14 amino acids. Deletions cut 5 bases from V and 0 bases from J, with 8 bases between. Per germline, CDR1 LNHDA and CDR2 SQIVND (reference sequence). Authors' data handling: Estimated nucleated cell counts came from reference gene primer amplification. The repertoire was sequenced with immunoSEQ multiplex PCR; TCRdb's copy has only in-frame clones and lacks some. The V and J calls and clone size are taken from that table; D and trimming were inferred from the DNA. This table has about 170,000 clones, around four fifths appearing once. This sequence originates from an elderly woman with COVID-19, enrolled during active disease. The sample comprised peripheral blood. The V gene is TRBV19, the J gene TRBJ1-5, with D unclear. The CDR3 coding sequence is TGTGCCAGTAGTCCGGGTCATAGCAATCAGCCCCAGCATTTT. Translated: CASSPGHSNQPQHF.